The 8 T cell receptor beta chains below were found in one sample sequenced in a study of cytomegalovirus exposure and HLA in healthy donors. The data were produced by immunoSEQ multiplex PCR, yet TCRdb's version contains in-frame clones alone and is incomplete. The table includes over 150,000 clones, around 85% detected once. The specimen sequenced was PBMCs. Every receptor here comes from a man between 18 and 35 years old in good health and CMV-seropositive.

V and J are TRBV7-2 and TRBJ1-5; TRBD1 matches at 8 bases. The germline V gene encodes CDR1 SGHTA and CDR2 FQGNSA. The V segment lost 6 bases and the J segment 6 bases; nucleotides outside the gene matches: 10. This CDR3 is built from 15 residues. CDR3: CASRPGGASVQPQHF. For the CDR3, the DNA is TGTGCCAGCAGACCAGGGGGCGCGTCTGTTCAGCCCCAGCATTTT.

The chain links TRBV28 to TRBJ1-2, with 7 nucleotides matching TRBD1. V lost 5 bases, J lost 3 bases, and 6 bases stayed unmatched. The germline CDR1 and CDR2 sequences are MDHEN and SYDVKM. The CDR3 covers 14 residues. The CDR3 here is CASSPPGQYYGYTF. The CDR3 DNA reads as TGTGCCAGCAGTCCACCGGGACAGTACTATGGCTACACCTTC.

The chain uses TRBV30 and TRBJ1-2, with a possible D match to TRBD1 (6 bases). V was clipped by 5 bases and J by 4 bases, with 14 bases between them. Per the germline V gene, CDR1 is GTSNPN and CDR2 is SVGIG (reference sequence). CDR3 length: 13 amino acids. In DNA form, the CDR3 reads TGTGCCTGGCAGATTCGGGACACCTATGGCTACACCTTC. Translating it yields CAWQIRDTYGYTF.

The CDR3 protein is CAWSAIGGKLFF. CDR3 sequence (DNA): TGTGCCTGGAGCGCTATTGGTGGAAAACTGTTTTTT. The rearrangement joins TRBV30 to TRBJ1-4; D unclear. The CDR3 sequence is 12 residues long. Trimming cost V 3 bases and J 10 bases, with 12 bases left between them. Germline loops: CDR1 GTSNPN, CDR2 SVGIG (reference sequence).

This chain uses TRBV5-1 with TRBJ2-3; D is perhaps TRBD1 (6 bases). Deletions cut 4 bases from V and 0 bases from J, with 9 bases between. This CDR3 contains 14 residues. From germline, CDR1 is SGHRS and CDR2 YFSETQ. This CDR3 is CASSQGLSTDTQYF. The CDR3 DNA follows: TGCGCCAGCAGCCAGGGGCTGAGCACAGATACGCAGTATTTT.

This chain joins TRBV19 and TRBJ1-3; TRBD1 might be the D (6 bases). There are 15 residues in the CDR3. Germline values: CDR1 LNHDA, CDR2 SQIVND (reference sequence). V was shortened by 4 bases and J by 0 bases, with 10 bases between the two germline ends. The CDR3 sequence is CASSKGQVSGNTIYF. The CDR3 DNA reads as TGTGCCAGTAGTAAGGGACAAGTCTCTGGAAACACCATATATTTT.

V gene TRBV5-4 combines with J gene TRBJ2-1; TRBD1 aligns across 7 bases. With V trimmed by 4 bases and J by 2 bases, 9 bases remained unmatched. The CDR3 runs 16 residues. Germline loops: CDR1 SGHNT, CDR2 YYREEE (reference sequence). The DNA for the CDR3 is TGTGCCAGCAGCGGATGGACAGGCCTGGCCTACAATGAGCAGTTCTTC. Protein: CASSGWTGLAYNEQFF.

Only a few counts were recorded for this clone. The DNA of the CDR3 is TGCGCCAGCAGCGCTGGGACAGGACTTGAAGCTTTCTTT. Its protein is CASSAGTGLEAFF. The V and J genes are TRBV5-1 and TRBJ1-1; 8 bases are shared with TRBD1. The CDR3 loop spans 13 amino acids. V dropped 4 bases and J dropped 7; count of bases not matched to a gene: 6. Germline-derived CDR1 and CDR2 are SGHRS and YFSETQ.